This TCR beta chain is drawn from a study of identical twins. General study findings and limits: Low generation probability was overrepresented in out-of-frame alpha sequences shared by twins. While abundant cord blood beta clonotypes carried fewer insertions, memory repertoires showed no such pattern.

This clonotype appeared many times. The antigen is undetermined. The V gene lost 6 bases and the J gene lost 2 bases, with 10 bases spanning the gap. This CDR3 spans 13 amino acids. Template switching introduced a universal primer site, and the cDNA bore unique molecular identifiers. One entry per CDR3 protein results from TCRdb running MiXCR on the 5' RACE reads. The sample carries under 800,000 distinct CDR3 sequences, around 21% recorded once. Separately, the same data were catalogued under a study of T cells expressing NK-cell markers. This second study says: Among the eight sequenced donors, seven tested HCMV-seropositive and one tested seronegative.

The rearrangement uses TRBV12-3 or TRBV12-4 and TRBJ2-5; D possibly corresponds to TRBD2 (5 bases). Input material: PBMCs. This clonotype was sampled from a woman younger than 35 in good health. CDR3 loop: CASSYPGQETQYF. The CDR3 coding sequence is TGTGCCAGCAGCTATCCGGGACAAGAGACCCAGTACTTC.